Presented here are 8 T cell receptor beta chains from one specimen sequenced in a study of T cells in Graves' hyperthyroidism and ophthalmopathy. From RNA transcripts, TCR beta CDR3 regions were amplified. With the HTBI primer set, the TCR CDR3 went through a first round of RT-PCR. A single record per CDR3 protein comes from TCRdb applying MiXCR to the multiplex PCR reads. The sample has 300,000 to 500,000 distinct CDR3 sequences; roughly 13% are singletons. Material for sequencing was blood. The receptors shown here come from a man between 50 and 59 years old with Graves' ophthalmopathy.

This clonotype was detected many times. The rearrangement links TRBV12-3 or TRBV12-4 to TRBJ2-1; D unclear. The V and J ends lost 6 bases and 6 bases respectively, with 12 bases between them. The CDR3 has 13 residues. Here the CDR3 reads CASRTDSGNEQFF. In DNA form, the CDR3 reads TGTGCCAGCAGGACCGATAGTGGCAATGAGCAGTTCTTC.

This clonotype was found many times. The rearrangement links TRBV6-1 to TRBJ2-6, with 8 bases aligning to TRBD1. This CDR3 is built from 18 residues. The V gene end was trimmed by 5 bases and the J gene end by 0 bases; junction bases not matched to a gene: 9. CDR1 and CDR2 from the germline V gene are MNHNS and SASEGT. CDR3 nucleotides: TGTGCCAGCAGTTCTGGGACAGGTCGCTTCTCTGGGGCCAACGTCCTGACTTTC. Amino acid sequence: CASSSGTGRFSGANVLTF.

The chain links TRBV28 to TRBJ2-4, with TRBD2 matching over 7 bases. The CDR3 contains 15 residues. Germline V gene data show CDR1 as MDHEN and CDR2 as SYDVKM. The ends lost 3 bases at V and 3 bases at J; junction bases unmatched: 5. The CDR3 nucleotides are TGTGCCAGCAGTTTGGGGGGGACGGTCAAAAACATTCAGTACTTC. Its translation is CASSLGGTVKNIQYF.

This rearrangement joins TRBV24-1 to TRBJ2-1; tentatively, D is TRBD2 (6 bases). Germline CDR1 KGHDR, CDR2 SFDVKD. The CDR3 length is 18 residues. V was clipped by 4 bases and J by 10 bases, with 28 bases between them. The CDR3 spells CATSDGGGGGALRLEQFF. In nucleotides, the CDR3 is TGTGCCACCAGTGACGGCGGTGGTGGCGGGGCCCTGCGGTTGGAGCAGTTCTTC.

This clonotype has at least ten counts. This chain uses TRBV14 with TRBJ1-1; D ambiguous. The CDR3 runs to 15 residues. V lost 0 bases to trimming and J lost 2 bases, with 10 bases between them. Germline values: CDR1 SGHDN, CDR2 FVKESK. Written as DNA, the CDR3 is TGTGCCAGCAGCCAAGAGCATGTGAAAAACACTGAAGCTTTCTTT. The encoded protein is CASSQEHVKNTEAFF. The full variable domain, rest sourced from reference TRBV14 and TRBJ1-1, is EAGVTQFPSHSVIEKGQTVTLRCDPISGHDNLYWYRRVMGKEIKFLLHFVKESKQDESGMPNNRFLAERTGGTYSTLKVQPAELEDSGVYFCASSQEHVKNTEAFFGQGTRLTVV.

In this sample, this clonotype turned up a few times. This chain links TRBV25-1 with TRBJ1-1, with a tentative D call TRBD1 (5 bases). The germline V gene encodes CDR1 MGHDK and CDR2 SYGVNS. The CDR3 consists of 13 residues. V gave up 5 bases and J gave up 3 bases, with 10 bases separating them. In nucleotides, the CDR3 is TGTGCCAGCAGTAGGGGCGGGTACACTGAAGCTTTCTTT. Its translation: CASSRGGYTEAFF. Full variable domain (rest looked up from reference TRBV25-1 and TRBJ1-1): EADIYQTPRYLVIGTGKKITLECSQTMGHDKMYWYQQDPGMELHLIHYSYGVNSTEKGDLSSESTVSRIRTEHFPLTLESARPSHTSQYLCASSRGGYTEAFFGQGTRLTVV.

This clonotype was detected many times. The chain links TRBV3-1 to TRBJ2-3, with 9 bases fitting TRBD2. CDR1 and CDR2 from the germline V gene are LGHDT and YNNKEL (reference sequence). CDR3 length equals 15 residues. With V trimmed by 6 bases and J by 1 base, 5 bases remained unmatched. CDR3 protein: CASRETSGRTDTQYF. DNA for the CDR3: TGTGCCAGCAGGGAGACTAGCGGACGCACAGATACGCAGTATTTT.

This clonotype has ten or more counts. The chain has TRBV7-9 and TRBJ2-1, with a possible D match to TRBD2 (6 bases). CDR3 length equals 15 residues. Germline V CDR1 and CDR2: SEHNR, FQNEAQ (reference sequence). The V gene lost 5 bases and the J gene lost 10 bases, with 21 bases spanning the gap. The CDR3: CASSLALSGENEQFF. The CDR3 DNA reads as TGTGCCAGCAGCCTCGCTTTATCGGGGGAAAACGAGCAGTTCTTC.